The clone carrying this T cell receptor beta chain was seen only a few times. Its antigen is still unknown. The sample belongs to a study of CD8 T cells in ankylosing spondylitis. The authors made TCR beta libraries by quantitative 5'-RACE with molecular barcodes. One entry per CDR3 protein results from TCRdb running MiXCR on the 5' RACE reads. The repertoire consists of approximately 150,000 distinct CDR3 sequences, with roughly 44% occurring once and the leading ten covering approximately 16%. General study results and limits: Reports of some motif variants in reactive arthritis synovial fluid and blood predate this one. For ankylosing spondylitis blood, a TCR beta motif of about eight highly homologous variants appeared characteristic. Reportedly, matched ankylosing spondylitis synovial fluid was significantly enriched for disease-linked clones.

Germline assignment: CDR1 ENHRY and CDR2 SYGVKD. Trimming removed 7 bases from V and 3 bases from J; junction bases left unmatched: 14. The CDR3 length is 16 residues. This chain connects TRBV10-3 to TRBJ2-7; 8 bases align to TRBD1. The sample comprised synovial fluid, either unsorted or a sorted T cell fraction (not recorded which). The receptor was isolated from a male donor with ankylosing spondylitis. The CDR3: CAITSKTGVRHYEQYF. CDR3 DNA: TGTGCCATCACCTCCAAGACAGGGGTTAGACACTACGAGCAGTACTTC.